One and the same sample provided the 26 T cell receptor beta chains below, sequenced in a study of response to subunit inactivated influenza vaccine. A single record per CDR3 protein comes from TCRdb applying MiXCR to the RT-PCR reads. The sample lists 500,000 to 600,000 distinct CDR3 sequences; around 8% were seen once. Sequenced material: PBMCs from blood, taken less than 30 months after vaccination. These receptors were collected from a man in his fifties or sixties who received an inactivated influenza vaccine.

The table lists this clonotype with many counts. The chain couples TRBV20-1 to TRBJ1-5, with 8 bases lining up with TRBD1. V lost 1 base and J lost 6; bases outside the gene matches: 2. The CDR3 totals 13 residues. The V gene's germline CDR1 is DFQATT and CDR2 SNEGSKA (reference sequence). CDR3 region: CSARGQGSQPQHF. CDR3 DNA sequence: TGCAGTGCTAGAGGACAGGGGAGTCAGCCCCAGCATTTT.

This clonotype was picked up a small number of times. The gene calls are TRBV30 and TRBJ2-7; 9 bases fit TRBD1. V was pared by 8 bases and J by 0 bases, with 5 bases of the junction left unmatched. The CDR3 has 13 amino acids. Germline V lookup: CDR1 GTSNPN, CDR2 SVGIG (reference sequence). CDR3 region: CAGWTGVSYEQYF. The CDR3 DNA reads as TGTGCCGGTTGGACAGGGGTCTCCTACGAGCAGTACTTC.

This clonotype was detected once. The V gene is TRBV14, the J gene TRBJ2-5; 7 bases align to TRBD1. Looked up from germline, CDR1 is SGHDN and CDR2 is FVKESK. The CDR3 is 14 amino acids. Unmatched junction bases numbered 7, after V lost 4 bases and J lost 5 bases. CDR3 residues: CASSRPQGMETQYF. In nucleotides, the CDR3 is TGTGCCAGCAGCCGCCCACAGGGGATGGAGACCCAGTACTTC.

The gene calls are TRBV21-1 and TRBJ2-7; the table's D gene call, TRBD1, was not cross checked with the DNA. TRBV21-1 is a documented pseudogene. The CDR3 has 22 residues. The CDR3 DNA reads TGTGCCAGCAGCACCAGCCGGGACGGGCAAAGGCCTTTATATTTGACCTCCCACGAGCAGTACTTC. Translated, it gives CASSTSRDGQRPLYLTSHEQYF.

This clonotype was observed a few times. This chain joins TRBV6-1 and TRBJ2-3; D gene unclear. The CDR3 runs to 14 residues. Trimming cost V 2 bases and J 0 bases, with 6 bases left between them. CDR1 is MNHNS, CDR2 SASEGT, per germline. Here the CDR3 DNA reads TGTGCCAGCAGTGAATCGACCAGCACAGATACGCAGTATTTT. Its translation: CASSESTSTDTQYF.

The chain has TRBV14 and TRBJ2-2; TRBD1 matches 11 bases. CDR3 size: 17 residues. Germline CDR1 is SGHDN and CDR2 is FVKESK. The trim removed 4 bases at V and 4 bases at J, leaving 8 bases unmatched. The chain's CDR3 is CASSLLSGTGGTGELFF. The CDR3 nucleotides are TGTGCCAGCAGCCTGCTCTCCGGGACAGGGGGCACCGGGGAGCTGTTTTTT.

This clonotype showed up many times. The DNA for the CDR3 is TGTGCCAGCAGCTTAACGGTAGCGGGGGTGAACAATGAGCAGTTCTTC. Translating it yields CASSLTVAGVNNEQFF. The V gene is TRBV7-2, the J gene TRBJ2-1, with 9 bases identical to TRBD2. Germline V CDR1 and CDR2: SGHTA, FQGNSA. The V segment lost 2 bases and the J segment 5 bases; nucleotides outside the gene matches: 7. The CDR3 is made up of 16 amino acids.

This clonotype showed up many times. The genes are TRBV3-1 and TRBJ2-1; D not resolved. The CDR3 sequence is 16 residues long. Germline V gene sequence: CDR1 LGHDT, CDR2 YNNKEL (reference sequence). Trimming pared 1 base from V and 7 bases from J, leaving 17 bases between. In DNA form, the CDR3 reads TGTGCCAGCAGCCAAGGGGGAAACTTCCCGCGGAATGAGCAGTTCTTC. This encodes CASSQGGNFPRNEQFF.

In this sample, this clonotype turned up a few times. The chain uses TRBV7-2 and TRBJ1-2; D might be TRBD1 (5 bases). The germline V and J ends were trimmed by 4 bases and 0 bases, with 12 bases remaining between them. Germline CDR1 reads SGHTA; CDR2 reads FQGNSA. The CDR3 totals 15 residues. CDR3 amino acids: CASSSTANPNYGYTF. The DNA of the CDR3 is TGTGCCAGCAGCTCGACAGCAAACCCTAACTATGGCTACACCTTC.

V usage is TRBV7-2 and J usage is TRBJ1-2; the match to TRBD1 covers 7 bases. Germline assignment: CDR1 SGHTA and CDR2 FQGNSA. J gave up 9 bases and V 0 bases, and 4 bases lay outside the gene matches. The CDR3 spans 13 residues. The CDR3 coding sequence is TGTGCCAGCAGCTTAGCGGAGACAGGGAGCTACACCTTC. Translating gives CASSLAETGSYTF.

The rearrangement links TRBV7-2 to TRBJ2-1, with D unresolved. V was shortened by 1 base and J by 9 bases, with 7 bases between the two germline ends. The length of the CDR3 is 12 residues. Germline values: CDR1 SGHTA, CDR2 FQGNSA. The CDR3 sequence: CASSLVVSEQFF. In nucleotides, the CDR3 is TGTGCCAGCAGCTTAGTGGTGAGTGAGCAGTTCTTC.

The V gene is TRBV4-3, the J gene TRBJ2-5; 9 nucleotides line up with TRBD1. The CDR3 sequence is 15 residues long. After removal of 0 bases from V and 4 bases from J, the junction contained 3 bases not matched to a gene. Germline-derived CDR1 and CDR2 are LGHNA and YSLEER. Here the CDR3 reads CASSQERTGVETQYF. The CDR3 bases are TGCGCCAGCAGCCAAGAAAGGACAGGGGTAGAGACCCAGTACTTC.

In its sample, this clonotype was seen a few times. The rearrangement uses TRBV19 and TRBJ2-1, with D possibly being TRBD2 (6 bases). Trimming pared 4 bases from V and 7 bases from J, leaving 17 bases between. This CDR3 contains 15 residues. Germline V gives CDR1 LNHDA, CDR2 SQIVND (reference sequence). The CDR3 nucleotides read TGTGCCAGTAGTAATCTAATCTCGGGGAGGAATGAGCAGTTCTTC. It specifies CASSNLISGRNEQFF. Full variable domain (missing parts from reference TRBV19 and TRBJ2-1): DGGITQSPKYLFRKEGQNVTLSCEQNLNHDAMYWYRQDPGQGLRLIYYSQIVNDFQKGDIAEGYSVSREKKESFPLTVTSAQKNPTAFYLCASSNLISGRNEQFFGPGTRLTVL.

This clonotype was detected ten times or more. The V call is TRBV27, the J call TRBJ1-2; 9 positions agree with TRBD1. The CDR3 length is 17 residues. Germline V gene data show CDR1 as MNHEY and CDR2 as SMNVEV (reference sequence). J was trimmed by 3 bases and V by 4 bases; bases with no gene match: 12. The CDR3 nucleotides are TGTGCCAGCAGTTCCCGGACAGGGGATATCGACTACTATGGCTACACCTTC. It yields the protein CASSSRTGDIDYYGYTF.

This chain joins TRBV4-2 and TRBJ2-1; D possibly matches TRBD1 or TRBD2 (5 bases each). This CDR3 is built from 15 residues. The V gene's germline CDR1 is LGHNA and CDR2 YNFKEQ. V was shortened by 0 bases and J by 6 bases, with 12 bases between the two germline ends. CDR3 amino acids: CASSQDWGPINEQFF. The CDR3 coding sequence is TGTGCCAGCAGCCAAGATTGGGGACCCATCAATGAGCAGTTCTTC.

The chain employs TRBV20-1 and TRBJ2-5; TRBD2 might be the D (5 bases). CDR1 is DFQATT and CDR2 is SNEGSKA in the germline V gene (reference sequence). Trimming took 8 bases from V and 4 from J, leaving 14 bases between them. CDR3 size: 12 residues. Here the CDR3 reads CSTSGGGETQYF. CDR3 DNA: TGCAGTACAAGTGGAGGTGGAGAGACCCAGTACTTC.

There are a few counts of this clonotype. V gene TRBV4-3 combines with J gene TRBJ1-1; possibly TRBD1 for D (5 bases). CDR3 length equals 14 residues. Germline CDR1 and CDR2: LGHNA and YSLEER. V was cut by 0 bases and J by 4 bases, with 9 bases left in between. The DNA for the CDR3 is TGCGCCAGCAGCCAAGAGGGTAGGGGCACTGAAGCTTTCTTT. Protein product: CASSQEGRGTEAFF.

This clonotype has just a few counts. This sequence joins TRBV6-5 and TRBJ2-7; the D is unclear. Germline CDR1 MNHEY, CDR2 SVGAGI. Trimming pared 8 bases from V and 5 bases from J, leaving 10 bases between. CDR3 length: 11 amino acids. CDR3: CASEGQNEQYF. As DNA, the CDR3 is TGTGCCAGCGAAGGTCAAAACGAGCAGTACTTC.

This clonotype was counted many times. V and J are TRBV4-2 and TRBJ1-2, with D unclear. CDR3 length: 14 amino acids. The V gene's germline CDR1 is LGHNA and CDR2 YNFKEQ. Trimming pared 0 bases from V and 8 bases from J, leaving 13 bases between. The CDR3, as DNA: TGTGCCAGCAGCCAAGATCCCGGGCTGGACGGCTACACCTTC. Translating it yields CASSQDPGLDGYTF.

This clonotype was counted ten times or more. The chain recombines TRBV7-9 with TRBJ2-1; no definite D call. Trimming took off 6 bases at V and 4 bases at J, with 16 bases between the two ends. Germline CDR1 is SEHNR and CDR2 is FQNEAQ (reference sequence). This CDR3 has 15 amino acids. CDR3 in amino acids: CASRPTGESYNEQFF. DNA of the CDR3: TGTGCCAGCAGGCCAACCGGAGAATCGTACAATGAGCAGTTCTTC.

This clonotype was found a few times. The rearrangement links TRBV28 to TRBJ2-3, with TRBD2 matching 13 bases. Trimming removed 5 bases from V and 4 bases from J; junction bases left unmatched: 9. CDR1 is MDHEN and CDR2 is SYDVKM in the germline V gene. The CDR3 contains 17 residues. CDR3 coding DNA: TGTGCCAGCAGTCCCCCAGGACTAGCGGGAGTCTCAGATACGCAGTATTTT. It codes for CASSPPGLAGVSDTQYF.

The rearrangement joins TRBV4-2 to TRBJ2-3, with 11 bases matching TRBD2. Germline V lookup: CDR1 LGHNA, CDR2 YNFKEQ. The CDR3 has 17 residues. V shed 0 bases and J 4 bases; nucleotides not matched to a gene: 6. The CDR3 coding sequence is TGTGCCAGCAGCCAAGAGACTAGCGGGAACTGGGCAGATACGCAGTATTTT. It codes for CASSQETSGNWADTQYF.

CDR3 DNA: TGTGCCAGCAGCCCAACCTCTGGGGGAAACACTGAAGCTTTCTTT. Amino acid sequence: CASSPTSGGNTEAFF. V and J are TRBV7-9 and TRBJ1-1, with D perhaps TRBD1 (5 bases). Germline V gene sequence: CDR1 SEHNR, CDR2 FQNEAQ (reference sequence). This CDR3 is 15 amino acids long. V lost 5 bases to trimming and J lost 2 bases, with 15 bases between them.

This clonotype was counted between two and nine times. This chain joins TRBV7-8 and TRBJ2-7, with a weak D call TRBD1 (6 bases). The CDR3 runs to 17 residues. The V gene lost 4 bases and the J gene lost 0 bases, with 19 bases spanning the gap. Germline V gene sequence: CDR1 SGHVS, CDR2 FQNEAQ. The CDR3 protein is CASSSDLGGPSSYEQYF. Written as DNA, the CDR3 is TGTGCCAGCAGCTCAGACTTAGGGGGTCCCAGCTCCTACGAGCAGTACTTC.

The chain joins TRBV11-3 to TRBJ2-1; the match to TRBD2 covers 11 bases. Losses at the gene ends were 3 bases for V and 8 bases for J; bases not matched to a gene: 3. Germline-derived CDR1 and CDR2 are SGHNT and YENEEA. The CDR3 runs to 14 residues. The chain's CDR3 is CASSFSGGAHEQFF. Here the CDR3 DNA reads TGTGCCAGCAGCTTTAGCGGGGGGGCCCATGAGCAGTTCTTC.

V and J are TRBV7-2 and TRBJ2-2; D might be TRBD1 (5 bases). The germline V and J ends were trimmed by 4 bases and 5 bases, with 8 bases remaining between them. Germline-derived CDR1 and CDR2 are SGHTA and FQGNSA. The CDR3 length is 13 residues. CDR3 DNA: TGTGCCAGCAGCTCGACAGTTACCGGGGAGCTGTTTTTT. It is translated as CASSSTVTGELFF.